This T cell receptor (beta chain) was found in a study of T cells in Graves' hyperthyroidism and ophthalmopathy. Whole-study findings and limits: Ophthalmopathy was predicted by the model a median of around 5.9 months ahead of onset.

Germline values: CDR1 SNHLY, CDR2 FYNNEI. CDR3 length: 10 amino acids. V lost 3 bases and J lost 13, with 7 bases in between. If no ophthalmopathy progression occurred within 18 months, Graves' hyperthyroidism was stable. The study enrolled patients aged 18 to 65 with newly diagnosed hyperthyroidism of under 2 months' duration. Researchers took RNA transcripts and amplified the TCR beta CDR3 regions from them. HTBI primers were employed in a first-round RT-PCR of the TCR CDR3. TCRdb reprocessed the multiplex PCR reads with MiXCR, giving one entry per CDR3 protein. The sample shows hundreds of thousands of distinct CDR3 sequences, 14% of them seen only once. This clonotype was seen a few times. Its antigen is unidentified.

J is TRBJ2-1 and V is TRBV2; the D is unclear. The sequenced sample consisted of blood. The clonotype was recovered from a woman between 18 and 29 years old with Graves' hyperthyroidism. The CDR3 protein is CASSDGVQFF. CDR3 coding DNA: TGTGCCAGCAGTGATGGAGTTCAGTTCTTC.